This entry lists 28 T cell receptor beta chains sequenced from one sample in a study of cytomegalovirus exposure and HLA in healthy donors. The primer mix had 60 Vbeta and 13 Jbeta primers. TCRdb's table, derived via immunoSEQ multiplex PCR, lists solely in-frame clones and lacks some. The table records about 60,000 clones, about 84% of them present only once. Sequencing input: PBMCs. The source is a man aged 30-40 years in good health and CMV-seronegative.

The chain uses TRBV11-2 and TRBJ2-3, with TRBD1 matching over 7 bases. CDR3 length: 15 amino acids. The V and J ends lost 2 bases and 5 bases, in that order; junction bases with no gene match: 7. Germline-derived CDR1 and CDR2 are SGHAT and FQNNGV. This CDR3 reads CASSLKRGRLDTQYF. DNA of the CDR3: TGTGCCAGCAGCTTAAAAAGGGGGCGATTAGATACGCAGTATTTT.

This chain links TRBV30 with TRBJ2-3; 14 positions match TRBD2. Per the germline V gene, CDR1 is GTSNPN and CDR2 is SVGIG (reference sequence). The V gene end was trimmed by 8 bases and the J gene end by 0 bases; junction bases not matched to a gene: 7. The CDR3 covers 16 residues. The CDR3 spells CATGTSGSRSTDTQYF. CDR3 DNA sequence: TGTGCCACCGGGACTAGCGGGAGCAGGAGCACAGATACGCAGTATTTT.

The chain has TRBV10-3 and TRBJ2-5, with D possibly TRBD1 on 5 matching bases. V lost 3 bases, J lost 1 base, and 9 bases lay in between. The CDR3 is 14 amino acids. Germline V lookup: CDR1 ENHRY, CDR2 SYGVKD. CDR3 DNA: TGTGCCATCAGTGAACCTGACAGCCAAGAGACCCAGTACTTC. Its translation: CAISEPDSQETQYF.

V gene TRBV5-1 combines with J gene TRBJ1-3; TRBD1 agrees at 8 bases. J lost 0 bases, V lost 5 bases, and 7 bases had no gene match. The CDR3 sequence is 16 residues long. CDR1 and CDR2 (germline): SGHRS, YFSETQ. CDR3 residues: CASSRGQALSGNTIYF. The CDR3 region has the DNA TGCGCCAGCAGTAGGGGACAGGCCCTCTCTGGAAACACCATATATTTT.

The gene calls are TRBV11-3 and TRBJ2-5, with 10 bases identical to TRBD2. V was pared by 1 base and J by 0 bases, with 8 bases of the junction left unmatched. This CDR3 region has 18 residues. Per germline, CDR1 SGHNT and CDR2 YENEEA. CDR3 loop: CASSLAFGLAENQETQYF. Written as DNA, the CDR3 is TGTGCCAGCAGCTTAGCATTCGGACTAGCGGAAAACCAAGAGACCCAGTACTTC.

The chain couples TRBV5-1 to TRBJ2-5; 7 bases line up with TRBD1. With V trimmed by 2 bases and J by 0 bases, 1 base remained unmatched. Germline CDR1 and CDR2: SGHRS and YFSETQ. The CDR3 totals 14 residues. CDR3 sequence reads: CASSLQGNQETQYF. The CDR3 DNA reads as TGCGCCAGCAGCTTACAGGGGAACCAAGAGACCCAGTACTTC.

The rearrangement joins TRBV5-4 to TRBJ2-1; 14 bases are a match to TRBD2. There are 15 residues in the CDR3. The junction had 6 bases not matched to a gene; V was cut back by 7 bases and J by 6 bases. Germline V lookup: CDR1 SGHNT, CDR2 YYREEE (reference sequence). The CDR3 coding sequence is TGTGCCAGCGGAATGGGACTAGCGGGAGCCAATGAGCAGTTCTTC. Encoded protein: CASGMGLAGANEQFF.

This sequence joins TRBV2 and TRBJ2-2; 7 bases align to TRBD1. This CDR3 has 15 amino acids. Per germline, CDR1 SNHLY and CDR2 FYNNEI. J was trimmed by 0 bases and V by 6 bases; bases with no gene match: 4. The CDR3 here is CASRNGQANTGELFF. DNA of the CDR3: TGTGCCAGCAGAAATGGACAGGCGAACACCGGGGAGCTGTTTTTT.

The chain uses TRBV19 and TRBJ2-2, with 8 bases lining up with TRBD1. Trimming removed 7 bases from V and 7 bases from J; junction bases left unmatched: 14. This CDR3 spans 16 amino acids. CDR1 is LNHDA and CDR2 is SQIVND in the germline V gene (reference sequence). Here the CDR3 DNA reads TGTGCCAGTACCGAGGAGTGGACAGGGTTGATCGGGGAGCTGTTTTTT. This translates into CASTEEWTGLIGELFF.

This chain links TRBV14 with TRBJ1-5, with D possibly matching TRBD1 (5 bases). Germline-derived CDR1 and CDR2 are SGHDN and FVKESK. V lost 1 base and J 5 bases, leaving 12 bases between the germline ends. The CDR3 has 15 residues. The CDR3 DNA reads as TGTGCCAGCAGCCAAGGGCCAGGGTTTTATCAGCCCCAGCATTTT. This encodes CASSQGPGFYQPQHF.

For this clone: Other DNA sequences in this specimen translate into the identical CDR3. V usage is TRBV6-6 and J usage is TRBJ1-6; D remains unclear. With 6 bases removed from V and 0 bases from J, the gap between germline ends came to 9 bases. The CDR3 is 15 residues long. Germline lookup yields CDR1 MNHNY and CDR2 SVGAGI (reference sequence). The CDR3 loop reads CASREASSYNSPLHF. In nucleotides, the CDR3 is TGTGCCAGCAGGGAGGCGAGCTCCTATAATTCACCCCTCCACTTT.

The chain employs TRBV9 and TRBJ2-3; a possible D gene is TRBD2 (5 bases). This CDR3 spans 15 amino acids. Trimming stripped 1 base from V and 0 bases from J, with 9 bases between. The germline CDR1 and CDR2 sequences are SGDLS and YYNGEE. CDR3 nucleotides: TGTGCCAGCAGCGTACTCGGGGTCAGCACAGATACGCAGTATTTT. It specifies CASSVLGVSTDTQYF.

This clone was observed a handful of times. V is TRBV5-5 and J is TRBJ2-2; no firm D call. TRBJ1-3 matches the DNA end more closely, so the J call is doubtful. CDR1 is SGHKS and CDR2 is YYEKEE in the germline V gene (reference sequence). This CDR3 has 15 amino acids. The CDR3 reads CASSLVQLSGNTIYF. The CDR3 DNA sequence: TGTGCCAGCAGCTTGGTACAGCTCTCTGGAAACACCATATATTTT.

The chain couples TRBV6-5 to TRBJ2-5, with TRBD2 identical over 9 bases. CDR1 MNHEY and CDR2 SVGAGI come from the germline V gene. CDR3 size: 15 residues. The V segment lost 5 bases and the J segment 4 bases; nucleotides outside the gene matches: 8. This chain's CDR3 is CASSTSGGPGETQYF. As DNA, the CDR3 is TGTGCCAGCAGTACGAGCGGGGGGCCCGGAGAGACCCAGTACTTC.

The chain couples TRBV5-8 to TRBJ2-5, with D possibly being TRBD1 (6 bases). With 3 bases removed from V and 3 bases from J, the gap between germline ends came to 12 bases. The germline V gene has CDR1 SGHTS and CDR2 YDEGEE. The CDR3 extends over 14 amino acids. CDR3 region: CASSSGHYKETQYF. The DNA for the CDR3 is TGTGCCAGCAGCTCGGGACACTATAAAGAGACCCAGTACTTC.

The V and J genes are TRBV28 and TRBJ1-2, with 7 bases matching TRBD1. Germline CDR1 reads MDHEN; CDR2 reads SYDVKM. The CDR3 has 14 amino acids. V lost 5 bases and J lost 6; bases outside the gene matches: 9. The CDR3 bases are TGTGCCAGCAGTACAAGACAGGGTTTAAATGGCTACACCTTC. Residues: CASSTRQGLNGYTF.

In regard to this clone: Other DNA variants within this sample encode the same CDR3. Written as DNA, the CDR3 is TGCGCCAGCAGCTTTCAGGGGAACACTGAAGCTTTCTTT. This codes for CASSFQGNTEAFF. The V and J genes are TRBV5-1 and TRBJ1-1, with D possibly TRBD1 on 5 matching bases. The germline V gene encodes CDR1 SGHRS and CDR2 YFSETQ. V was shortened by 2 bases and J by 1 base, with 6 bases between the two germline ends. The CDR3 loop spans 13 amino acids. Variable domain in full (rest from reference TRBV5-1 and TRBJ1-1): KAGVTQTPRYLIKTRGQQVTLSCSPISGHRSVSWYQQTPGQGLQFLFEYFSETQRNKGNFPGRFSGRQFSNSRSEMNVSTLELGDSALYLCASSFQGNTEAFFGQGTRLTVV.

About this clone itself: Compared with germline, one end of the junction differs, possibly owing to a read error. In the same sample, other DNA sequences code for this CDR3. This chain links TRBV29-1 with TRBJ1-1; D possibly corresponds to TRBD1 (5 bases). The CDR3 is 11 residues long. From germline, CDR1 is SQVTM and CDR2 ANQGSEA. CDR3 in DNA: TGCAGCGTTGTAAGACAGACTGAGGCTTTCTTT. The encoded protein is CSVVRQTEAFF.

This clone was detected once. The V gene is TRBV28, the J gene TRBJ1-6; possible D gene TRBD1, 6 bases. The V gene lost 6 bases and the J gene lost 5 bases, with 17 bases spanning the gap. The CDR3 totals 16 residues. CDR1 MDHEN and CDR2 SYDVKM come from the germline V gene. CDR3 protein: CASSRYRDTHNSPLHF. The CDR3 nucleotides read TGTGCCAGCAGCCGTTACCGGGACACACATAATTCACCCCTCCACTTT.

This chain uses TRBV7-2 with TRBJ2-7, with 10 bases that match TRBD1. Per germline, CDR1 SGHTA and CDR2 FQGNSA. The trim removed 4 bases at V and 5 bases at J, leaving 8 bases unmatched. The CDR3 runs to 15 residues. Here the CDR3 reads CASSSRDRGLHEQYF. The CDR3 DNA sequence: TGTGCCAGCAGCTCACGGGACAGGGGACTCCACGAGCAGTACTTC.

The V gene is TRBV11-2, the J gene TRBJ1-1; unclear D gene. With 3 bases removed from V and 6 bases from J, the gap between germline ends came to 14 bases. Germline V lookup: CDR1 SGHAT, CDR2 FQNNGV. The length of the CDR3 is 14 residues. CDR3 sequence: CASSLEGLGAEAFF. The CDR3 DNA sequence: TGTGCCAGCAGCTTGGAGGGTTTAGGTGCTGAAGCTTTCTTT.

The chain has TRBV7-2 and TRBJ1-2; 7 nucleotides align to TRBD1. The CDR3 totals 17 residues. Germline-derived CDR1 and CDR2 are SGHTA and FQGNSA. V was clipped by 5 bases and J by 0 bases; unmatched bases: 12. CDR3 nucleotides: TGTGCCAGCAGCACCCAAGGACAGGCGAGAGCTAACTATGGCTACACCTTC. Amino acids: CASSTQGQARANYGYTF.

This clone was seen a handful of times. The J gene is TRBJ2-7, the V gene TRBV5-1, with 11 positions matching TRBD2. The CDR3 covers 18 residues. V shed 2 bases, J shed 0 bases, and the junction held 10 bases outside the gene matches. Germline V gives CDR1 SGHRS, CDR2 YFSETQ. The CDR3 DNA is TGCGCCAGCAGCTTTATGTCTAGCGGGAGGCCCAACTCCTACGAGCAGTACTTC. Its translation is CASSFMSSGRPNSYEQYF.

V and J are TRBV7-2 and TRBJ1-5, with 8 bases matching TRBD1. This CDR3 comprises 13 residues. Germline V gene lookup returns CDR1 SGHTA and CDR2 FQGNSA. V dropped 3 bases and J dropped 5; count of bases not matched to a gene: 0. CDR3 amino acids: CASSLTGDQPQHF. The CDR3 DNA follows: TGTGCCAGCAGCTTGACAGGGGATCAGCCCCAGCATTTT.

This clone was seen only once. CDR3 nucleotide sequence: TGTGCCAGCAGCTTAGATAGCTCCTACAATGAGCAGTTCTTC. This sequence encodes CASSLDSSYNEQFF. The gene calls are TRBV7-9 and TRBJ2-1; unclear D gene. V was cut by 1 base and J by 0 bases, with 4 bases left in between. Germline-derived CDR1 and CDR2 are SEHNR and FQNEAQ (reference sequence). The CDR3 sequence is 14 residues long.

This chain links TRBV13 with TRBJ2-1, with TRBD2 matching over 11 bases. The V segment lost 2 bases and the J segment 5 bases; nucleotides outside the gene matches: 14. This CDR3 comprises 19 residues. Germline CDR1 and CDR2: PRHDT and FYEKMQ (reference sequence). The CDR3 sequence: CASSLYSGGAVEFHNEQFF. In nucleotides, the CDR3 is TGTGCCAGCAGCTTATATAGCGGGGGGGCGGTTGAGTTTCACAATGAGCAGTTCTTC.

Here the CDR3 reads CASRGDFSGNTIYF. In DNA form, the CDR3 reads TGTGCCAGCAGGGGCGATTTCTCTGGAAACACCATATATTTT. The chain joins TRBV5-6 to TRBJ1-3; D remains ambiguous. Trimming took off 5 bases at V and 0 bases at J, with 9 bases between the two ends. Germline CDR1 is SGHDT and CDR2 is YYEEEE. This CDR3 has 14 amino acids.

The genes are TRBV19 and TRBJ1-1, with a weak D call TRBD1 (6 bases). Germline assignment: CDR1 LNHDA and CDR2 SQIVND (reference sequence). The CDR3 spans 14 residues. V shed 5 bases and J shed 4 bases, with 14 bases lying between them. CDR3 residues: CASSPSDRVTEAFF. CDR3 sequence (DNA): TGTGCCAGTAGTCCCTCGGACAGAGTCACTGAAGCTTTCTTT.